This is a list of T cell receptor beta chains from one sample in a study of Tregs in tolerant kidney transplant recipients. Generated by immunoSEQ multiplex PCR, the TCRdb table keeps only in-frame clones and is missing some. Altogether 9,500 to 12,000 clones are present, under 95% being singletons, with the ten largest covering roughly 5.4%. These TCRs are of unknown antigen specificity. The sequencing used Tregs from blood cultured with allogeneic cells, collected before the transplant. The origin of the receptors is a human patient who received a combined kidney and bone marrow transplant. Each CDR3 is given with its conserved first and last residue. A D gene is named only where the DNA matches it firmly. Clone size is stated in some rows and not others, as once, few, many or a class when expanded.

TRBV5-1	.	.	TRBJ1-6	CASSRTAAGTLHF	TGCGCCAGCAGCCGAACGGCAGCGGGGACCCTCCACTTT
TRBV7-2	few	.	TRBJ2-1	CASSPDSSYNEQFF	TGTGCCAGCAGCCCGGACAGTTCCTACAATGAGCAGTTCTTC
TRBV5-1	.	.	TRBJ2-3	CASSLEGKDTTDTQYF	TGCGCCAGCAGCTTGGAGGGGAAGGACACCACAGATACGCAGTATTTT
TRBV6-5	.	.	TRBJ1-2	CASSVGWRMGYTF	TGTGCCAGCAGTGTCGGGTGGCGGATGGGCTACACCTTC
TRBV15	few	.	TRBJ2-7	CATSRDKPYEQYF	TGTGCCACCAGCAGAGATAAGCCATACGAGCAGTACTTC
TRBV12-5	.	.	TRBJ1-6	CASGIDTGLSSYNSPLHF	TGTGCTAGTGGTATAGACACAGGGCTTAGCTCCTATAATTCACCCCTCCACTTT
TRBV15	.	.	TRBJ1-6	CATSRDRINRSPLHF	TGTGCCACCAGCAGAGATCGTATTAACCGTTCACCCCTCCACTTT
TRBV7-9	.	.	TRBJ1-1	CASSWQGIITEAFF	TGTGCCAGCAGCTGGCAGGGGATAATAACTGAAGCTTTCTTT
TRBV16	.	TRBD1	TRBJ1-2	CASSQILNRGNYGYTF	TGTGCCAGCAGCCAAATCCTTAACAGGGGTAACTATGGCTACACCTTC
TRBV6-5	.	TRBD1	TRBJ1-2	CASSVDRVYGYTF	TGTGCCAGCAGTGTGGACAGGGTGTATGGCTACACCTTC
TRBV29-1	.	TRBD2	TRBJ2-3	CSSRTSETDTQYF	TGCAGCTCCAGGACTAGCGAAACAGATACGCAGTATTTT
TRBV29-1	.	TRBD1	TRBJ2-7	CSVMTGVYEQYF	TGCAGCGTGATGACAGGGGTCTACGAGCAGTACTTC
TRBV9	.	.	TRBJ2-3	CASSLQGGRPDTQYF	TGTGCCAGCAGCCTTCAAGGCGGAAGACCAGATACGCAGTATTTT
TRBV11-2	once	.	TRBJ2-1	CASSLDRDPEVDEQFF	TGTGCCAGCAGCTTAGATCGGGACCCCGAGGTCGATGAGCAGTTCTTC
TRBV6-1	.	TRBD1	TRBJ1-4	CASSAPGQVFEKLFF	TGTGCCAGCAGTGCCCCGGGACAGGTATTTGAAAAACTGTTTTTT
TRBV25-1	once	.	TRBJ1-4	CASSEWRGGAAEKLFF	TGTGCCAGCAGTGAATGGAGGGGGGGCGCCGCCGAAAAACTGTTTTTT
TRBV6-5	.	.	TRBJ1-1	CAGSYLIKRADTEAFF	TGTGCCGGCAGTTACTTAATAAAAAGGGCAGACACTGAAGCTTTCTTT
TRBV28	.	.	TRBJ1-2	CASRPQNYGYTF	TGTGCCAGCAGACCACAGAACTATGGCTACACCTTC
TRBV4-3	.	TRBD1	TRBJ1-1	CASSQAPGGVWIMNTEAFF	TGCGCCAGCAGCCAAGCCCCAGGGGGAGTATGGATAATGAACACTGAAGCTTTCTTT
TRBV7-2	.	.	TRBJ1-1	CASSLDTGYTEAFF	TGTGCCAGCAGCTTAGACACAGGTTACACTGAAGCTTTCTTT
TRBV10-3	once	.	TRBJ2-3	CAISKTGVTQYF	TGTGCCATCAGTAAGACTGGGGTTACGCAGTATTTT
TRBV6-1	.	.	TRBJ1-5	CASSSDSGNQPQHF	TGTGCCAGCAGTTCGGACAGTGGGAACCAGCCCCAGCATTTT
TRBV4-2	.	.	TRBJ2-7	CASSHGTLTYEQYF	TGTGCCAGCAGCCATGGGACACTCACCTACGAGCAGTACTTC
TRBV14	once	.	TRBJ2-4	CASSPRQWSVRAPIF	TGTGCCAGCAGTCCAAGGCAATGGTCCGTCCGGGCCCCAATCTTC
TRBV2	.	TRBD2	TRBJ2-2	CASSFRLAGGVNTGELFF	TGTGCCAGCAGTTTCCGACTAGCGGGAGGGGTAAACACCGGGGAGCTGTTTTTT
TRBV28	.	.	TRBJ1-3	CASGDPYGTLWRLSGNTIYF	TGTGCCAGTGGCGATCCTTACGGTACCCTTTGGAGGCTCTCTGGAAACACCATATATTTT
TRBV7-9	once	.	TRBJ2-3	CASSIRRGIADTQYF	TGTGCCAGCAGCATTAGGAGGGGAATCGCAGATACGCAGTATTTT
TRBV7-2	.	.	TRBJ2-7	CASSLDSSYEQYF	TGTGCCAGCAGCTTAGACTCCTCCTACGAGCAGTACTTC